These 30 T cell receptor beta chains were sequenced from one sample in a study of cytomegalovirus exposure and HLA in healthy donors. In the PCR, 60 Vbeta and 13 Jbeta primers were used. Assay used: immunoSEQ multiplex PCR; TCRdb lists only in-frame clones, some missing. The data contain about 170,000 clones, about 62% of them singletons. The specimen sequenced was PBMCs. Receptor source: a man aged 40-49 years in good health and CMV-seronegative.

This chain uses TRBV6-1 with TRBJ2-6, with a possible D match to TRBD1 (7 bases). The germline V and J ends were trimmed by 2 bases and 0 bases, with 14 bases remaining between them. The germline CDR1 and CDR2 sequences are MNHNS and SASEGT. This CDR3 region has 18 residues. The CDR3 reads CASSERRGQSSGANVLTF. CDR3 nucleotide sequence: TGTGCCAGCAGTGAAAGGAGGGGGCAAAGCTCTGGGGCCAACGTCCTGACTTTC.

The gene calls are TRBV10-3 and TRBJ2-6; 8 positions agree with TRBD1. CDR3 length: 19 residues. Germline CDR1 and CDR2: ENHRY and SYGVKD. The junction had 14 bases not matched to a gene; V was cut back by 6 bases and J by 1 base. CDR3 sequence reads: CAISSRPGQAESGANVLTF. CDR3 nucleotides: TGTGCCATCAGCTCTCGTCCGGGACAGGCCGAGTCTGGGGCCAACGTCCTGACTTTC.

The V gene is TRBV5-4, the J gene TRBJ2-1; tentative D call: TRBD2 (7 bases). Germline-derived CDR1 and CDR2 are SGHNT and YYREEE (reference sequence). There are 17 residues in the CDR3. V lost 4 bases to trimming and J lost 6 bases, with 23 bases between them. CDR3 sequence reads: CASSPRTVAGASNEQFF. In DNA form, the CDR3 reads TGTGCCAGCAGCCCGAGAACCGTTGCGGGGGCCAGCAATGAGCAGTTCTTC. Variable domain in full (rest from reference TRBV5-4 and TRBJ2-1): ETGVTQSPTHLIKTRGQQVTLRCSSQSGHNTVSWYQQALGQGPQFIFQYYREEENGRGNFPPRFSGLQFPNYSSELNVNALELDDSALYLCASSPRTVAGASNEQFFGPGTRLTVL.

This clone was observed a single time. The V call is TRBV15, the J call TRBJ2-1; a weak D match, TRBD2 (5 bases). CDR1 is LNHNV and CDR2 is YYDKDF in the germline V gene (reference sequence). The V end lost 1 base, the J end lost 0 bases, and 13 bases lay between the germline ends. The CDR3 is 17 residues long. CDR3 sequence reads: CATSRGGSGPSYNEQFF. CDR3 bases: TGTGCCACCAGCAGAGGGGGAAGCGGCCCCTCCTACAATGAGCAGTTCTTC.

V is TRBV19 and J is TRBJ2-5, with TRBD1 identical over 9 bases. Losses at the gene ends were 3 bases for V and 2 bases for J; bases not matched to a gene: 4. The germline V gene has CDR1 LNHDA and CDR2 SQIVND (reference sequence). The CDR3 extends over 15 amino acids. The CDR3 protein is CASSIVDRGQETQYF. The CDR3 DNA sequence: TGTGCCAGTAGTATTGTGGACAGGGGACAAGAGACCCAGTACTTC.

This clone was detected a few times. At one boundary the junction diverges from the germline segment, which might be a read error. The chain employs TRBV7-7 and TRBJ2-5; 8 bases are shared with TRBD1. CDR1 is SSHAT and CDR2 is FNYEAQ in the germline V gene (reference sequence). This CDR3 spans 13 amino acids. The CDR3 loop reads CASSPGGGETQYF. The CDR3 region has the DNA TGTGCTAGCAGTCCAGGGGGCGGGGAGACCCAGTACTTC.

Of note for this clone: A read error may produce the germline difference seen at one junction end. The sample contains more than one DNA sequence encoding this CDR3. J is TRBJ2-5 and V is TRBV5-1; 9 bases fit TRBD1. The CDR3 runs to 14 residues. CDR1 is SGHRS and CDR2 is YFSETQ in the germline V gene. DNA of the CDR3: TGCGCCAGTAGCTTAGAGACAGGGGGAGAGACCCAGTACTTC. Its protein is CASSLETGGETQYF.

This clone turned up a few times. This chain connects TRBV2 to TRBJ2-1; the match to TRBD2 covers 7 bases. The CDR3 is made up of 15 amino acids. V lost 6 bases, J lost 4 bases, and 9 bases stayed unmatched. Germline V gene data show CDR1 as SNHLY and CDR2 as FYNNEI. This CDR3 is CASRGGDYLYNEQFF. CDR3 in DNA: TGTGCCAGCAGGGGAGGGGACTACCTGTACAATGAGCAGTTCTTC.

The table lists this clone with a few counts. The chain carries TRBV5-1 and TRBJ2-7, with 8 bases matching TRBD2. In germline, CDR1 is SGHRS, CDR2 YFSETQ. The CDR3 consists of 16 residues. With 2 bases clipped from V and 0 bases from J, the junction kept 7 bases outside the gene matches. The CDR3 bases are TGCGCCAGCAGCTTTGGGCGCGGGGGGAGCTCCTACGAGCAGTACTTC. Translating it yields CASSFGRGGSSYEQYF. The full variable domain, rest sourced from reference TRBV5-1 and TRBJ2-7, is KAGVTQTPRYLIKTRGQQVTLSCSPISGHRSVSWYQQTPGQGLQFLFEYFSETQRNKGNFPGRFSGRQFSNSRSEMNVSTLELGDSALYLCASSFGRGGSSYEQYFGPGTRLTVT.

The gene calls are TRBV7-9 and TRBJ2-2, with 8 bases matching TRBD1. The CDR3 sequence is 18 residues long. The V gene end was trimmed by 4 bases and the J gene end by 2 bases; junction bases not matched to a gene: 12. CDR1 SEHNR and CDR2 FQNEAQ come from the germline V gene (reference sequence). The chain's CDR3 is CASSSFMTGVPNTGELFF. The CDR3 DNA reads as TGTGCCAGCAGCTCATTTATGACAGGGGTCCCTAACACCGGGGAGCTGTTTTTT.

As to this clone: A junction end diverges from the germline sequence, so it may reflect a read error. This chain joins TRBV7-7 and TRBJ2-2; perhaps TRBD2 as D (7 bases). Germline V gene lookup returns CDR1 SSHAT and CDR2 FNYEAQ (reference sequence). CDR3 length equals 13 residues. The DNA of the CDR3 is TGTGCCAGCAGCTTACAACGAGGGGGGGAGGTGTTTTTT. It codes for CASSLQRGGEVFF.

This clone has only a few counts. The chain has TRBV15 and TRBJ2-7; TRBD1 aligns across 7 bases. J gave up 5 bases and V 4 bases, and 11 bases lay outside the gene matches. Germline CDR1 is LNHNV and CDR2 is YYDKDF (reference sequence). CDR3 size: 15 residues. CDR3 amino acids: CATSTRQGWRNEQYF. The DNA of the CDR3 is TGTGCCACCAGCACCAGACAGGGCTGGCGTAACGAGCAGTACTTC. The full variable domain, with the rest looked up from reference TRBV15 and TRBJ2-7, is DAMVIQNPRYQVTQFGKPVTLSCSQTLNHNVMYWYQQKSSQAPKLLFHYYDKDFNNEADTPDNFQSRRPNTSFCFLDIRSPGLGDTAMYLCATSTRQGWRNEQYFGPGTRLTVT.

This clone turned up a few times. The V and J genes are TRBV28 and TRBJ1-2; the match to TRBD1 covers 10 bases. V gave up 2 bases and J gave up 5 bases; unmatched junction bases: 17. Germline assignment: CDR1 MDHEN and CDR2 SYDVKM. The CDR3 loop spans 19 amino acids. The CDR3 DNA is TGTGCCAGCAGTTTAGTGATCGGACAGGGGGGTAGCACAAGATATGGCTACACCTTC. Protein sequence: CASSLVIGQGGSTRYGYTF.

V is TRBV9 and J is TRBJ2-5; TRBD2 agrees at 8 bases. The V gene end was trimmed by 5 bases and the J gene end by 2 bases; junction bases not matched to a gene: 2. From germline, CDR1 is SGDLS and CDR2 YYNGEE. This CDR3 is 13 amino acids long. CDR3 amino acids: CASSSGVQETQYF. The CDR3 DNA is TGTGCCAGCAGTAGCGGGGTGCAAGAGACCCAGTACTTC.

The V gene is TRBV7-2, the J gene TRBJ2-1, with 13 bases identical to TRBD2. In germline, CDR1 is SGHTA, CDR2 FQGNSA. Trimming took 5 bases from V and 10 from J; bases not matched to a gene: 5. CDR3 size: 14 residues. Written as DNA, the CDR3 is TGTGCCAGCAGCCCCAGACTAGCGGGAGGAGAGCAGTTCTTC. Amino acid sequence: CASSPRLAGGEQFF.

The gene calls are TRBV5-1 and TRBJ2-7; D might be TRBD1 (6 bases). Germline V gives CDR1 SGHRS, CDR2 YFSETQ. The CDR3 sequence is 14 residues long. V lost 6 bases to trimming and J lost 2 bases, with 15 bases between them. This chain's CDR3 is CASNSGENAYEQYF. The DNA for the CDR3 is TGCGCCAGCAACTCAGGGGAGAACGCCTACGAGCAGTACTTC. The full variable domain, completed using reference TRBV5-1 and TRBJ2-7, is KAGVTQTPRYLIKTRGQQVTLSCSPISGHRSVSWYQQTPGQGLQFLFEYFSETQRNKGNFPGRFSGRQFSNSRSEMNVSTLELGDSALYLCASNSGENAYEQYFGPGTRLTVT.

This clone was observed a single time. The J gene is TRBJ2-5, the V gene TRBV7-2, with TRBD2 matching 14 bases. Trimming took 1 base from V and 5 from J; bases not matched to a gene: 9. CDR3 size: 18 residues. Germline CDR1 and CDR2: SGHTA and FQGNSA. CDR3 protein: CASSLGGPGTSGSETQYF. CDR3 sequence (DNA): TGTGCCAGCAGCTTAGGGGGACCCGGGACTAGCGGGAGCGAGACCCAGTACTTC.

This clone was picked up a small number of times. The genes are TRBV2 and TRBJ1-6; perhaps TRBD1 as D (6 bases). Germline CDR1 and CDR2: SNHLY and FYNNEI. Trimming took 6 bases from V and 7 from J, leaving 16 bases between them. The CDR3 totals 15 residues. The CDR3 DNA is TGTGCCAGCAGCGAGAGGGGAACAGGGAATTCACCCCTCCACTTT. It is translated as CASSERGTGNSPLHF.

CDR3 DNA: TGTGCCAGCAGTTTACCGCGCTTGGGAGCGGGGGGGCTAAGCTCCTACGAGCAGTACTTC. Translating gives CASSLPRLGAGGLSSYEQYF. The rearrangement links TRBV28 to TRBJ2-7, with 10 positions matching TRBD2. Trimming removed 2 bases from V and 0 bases from J; junction bases left unmatched: 16. The CDR3 has 20 residues. Per germline, CDR1 MDHEN and CDR2 SYDVKM.

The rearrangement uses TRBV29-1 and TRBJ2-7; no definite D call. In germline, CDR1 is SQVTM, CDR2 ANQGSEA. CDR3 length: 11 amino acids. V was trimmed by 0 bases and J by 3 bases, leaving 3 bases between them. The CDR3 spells CSVEEYYEQYF. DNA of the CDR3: TGCAGCGTTGAAGAATACTACGAGCAGTACTTC.

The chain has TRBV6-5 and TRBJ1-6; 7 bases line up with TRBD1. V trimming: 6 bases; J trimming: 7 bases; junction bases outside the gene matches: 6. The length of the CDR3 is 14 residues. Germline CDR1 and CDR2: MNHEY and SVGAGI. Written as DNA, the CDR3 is TGTGCCAGCAGACTTGACAGGGACAATTCACCCCTCCACTTT. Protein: CASRLDRDNSPLHF.

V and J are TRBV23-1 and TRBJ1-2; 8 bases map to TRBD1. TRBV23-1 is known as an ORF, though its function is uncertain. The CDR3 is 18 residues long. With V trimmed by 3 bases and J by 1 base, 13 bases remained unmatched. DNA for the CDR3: TGCGCCAGCAGTCACACCGGGACAGGAGAAACGAATAACTATGGCTACACCTTC. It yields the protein CASSHTGTGETNNYGYTF.

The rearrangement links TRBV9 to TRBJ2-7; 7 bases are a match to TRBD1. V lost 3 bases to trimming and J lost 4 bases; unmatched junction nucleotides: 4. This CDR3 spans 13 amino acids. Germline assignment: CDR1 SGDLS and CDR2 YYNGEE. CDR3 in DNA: TGTGCCAGCAGCGCTGACAGGGAATACGAGCAGTACTTC. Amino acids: CASSADREYEQYF. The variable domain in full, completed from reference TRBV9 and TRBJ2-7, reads DSGVTQTPKHLITATGQRVTLRCSPRSGDLSVYWYQQSLDQGLQFLIQYYNGEERAKGNILERFSAQQFPDLHSELNLSSLELGDSALYFCASSADREYEQYFGPGTRLTVT.

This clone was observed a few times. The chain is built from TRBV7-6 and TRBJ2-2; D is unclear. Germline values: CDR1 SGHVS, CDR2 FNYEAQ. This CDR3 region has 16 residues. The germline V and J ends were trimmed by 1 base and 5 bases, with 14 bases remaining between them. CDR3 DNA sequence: TGTGCCAGCAGCTTAGAAGTACAAAGTTTTACCGGGGAGCTGTTTTTT. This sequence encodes CASSLEVQSFTGELFF.

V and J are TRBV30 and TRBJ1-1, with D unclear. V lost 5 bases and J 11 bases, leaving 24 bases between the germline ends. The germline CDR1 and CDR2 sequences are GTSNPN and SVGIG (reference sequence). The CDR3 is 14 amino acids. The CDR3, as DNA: TGTGCCTGGGATATGGTTTGGATTGGCATGCGGGCTTTCTTT. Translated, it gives CAWDMVWIGMRAFF.

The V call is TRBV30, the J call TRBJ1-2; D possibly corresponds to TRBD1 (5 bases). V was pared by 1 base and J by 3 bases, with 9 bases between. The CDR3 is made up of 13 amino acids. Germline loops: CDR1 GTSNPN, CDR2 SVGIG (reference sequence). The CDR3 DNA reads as TGTGCCTGGAGTGATCAGGGATACTATGGCTACACCTTC. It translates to CAWSDQGYYGYTF. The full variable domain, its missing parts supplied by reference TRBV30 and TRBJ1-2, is SQTIHQWPATLVQPVGSPLSLECTVEGTSNPNLYWYRQAAGRGLQLLFYSVGIGQISSEVPQNLSASRPQDRQFILSSKKLLLSDSGFYLCAWSDQGYYGYTFGSGTRLTVV.

This CDR3 reads CASSIPRLAGGQETQYF. DNA of the CDR3: TGTGCCAGTAGTATACCCAGACTAGCGGGAGGGCAAGAGACCCAGTACTTC. The rearrangement joins TRBV19 to TRBJ2-5; 14 positions agree with TRBD2. The CDR3 is 17 residues long. Per the germline V gene, CDR1 is LNHDA and CDR2 is SQIVND (reference sequence). Germline trimming cut 2 bases from V and 2 bases from J; bases unmatched to any gene: 4.

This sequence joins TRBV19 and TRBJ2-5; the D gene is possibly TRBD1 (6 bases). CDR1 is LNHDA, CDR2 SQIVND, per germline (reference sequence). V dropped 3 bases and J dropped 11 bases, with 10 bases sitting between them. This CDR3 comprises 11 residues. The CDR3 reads CASSIEGEQYF. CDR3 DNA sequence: TGTGCCAGTAGTATCGAGGGGGAGCAGTACTTC.

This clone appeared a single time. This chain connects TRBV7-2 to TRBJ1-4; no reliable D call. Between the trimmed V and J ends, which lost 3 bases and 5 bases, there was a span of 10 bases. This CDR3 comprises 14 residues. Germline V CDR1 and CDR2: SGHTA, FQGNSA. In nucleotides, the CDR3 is TGTGCCAGCAGCTTCGGACTGAGAAATGAAAAACTGTTTTTT. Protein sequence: CASSFGLRNEKLFF. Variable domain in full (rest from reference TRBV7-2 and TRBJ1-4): GAGVSQSPSNKVTEKGKDVELRCDPISGHTALYWYRQSLGQGLEFLIYFQGNSAPDKSGLPSDRFSAERTGGSVSTLTIQRTQQEDSAVYLCASSFGLRNEKLFFGSGTQLSVL.

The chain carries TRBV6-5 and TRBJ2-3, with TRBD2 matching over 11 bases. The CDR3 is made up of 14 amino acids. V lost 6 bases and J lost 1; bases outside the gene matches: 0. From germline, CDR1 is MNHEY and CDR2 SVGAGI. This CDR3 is CASRLAGGTDTQYF. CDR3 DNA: TGTGCCAGCAGACTAGCGGGAGGCACAGATACGCAGTATTTT.